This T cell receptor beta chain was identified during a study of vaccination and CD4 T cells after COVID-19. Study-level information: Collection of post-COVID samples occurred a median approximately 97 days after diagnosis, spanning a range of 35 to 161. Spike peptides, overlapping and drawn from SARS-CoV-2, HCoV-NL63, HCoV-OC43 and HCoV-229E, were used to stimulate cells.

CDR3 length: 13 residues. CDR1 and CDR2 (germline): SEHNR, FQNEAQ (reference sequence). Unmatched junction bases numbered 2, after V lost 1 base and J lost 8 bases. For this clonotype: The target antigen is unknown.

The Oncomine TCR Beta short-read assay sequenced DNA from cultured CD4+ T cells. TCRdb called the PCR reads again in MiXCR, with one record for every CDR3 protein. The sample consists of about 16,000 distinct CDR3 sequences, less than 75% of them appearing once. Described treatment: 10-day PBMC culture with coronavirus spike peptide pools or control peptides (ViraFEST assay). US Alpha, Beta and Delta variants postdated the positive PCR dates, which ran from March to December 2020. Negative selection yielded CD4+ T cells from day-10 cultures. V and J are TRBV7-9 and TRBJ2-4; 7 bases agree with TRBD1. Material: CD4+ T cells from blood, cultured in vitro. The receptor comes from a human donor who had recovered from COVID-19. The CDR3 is CASSLGDSHIQYF. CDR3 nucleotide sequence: TGTGCCAGCAGCTTAGGGGACAGCCACATTCAGTACTTC.